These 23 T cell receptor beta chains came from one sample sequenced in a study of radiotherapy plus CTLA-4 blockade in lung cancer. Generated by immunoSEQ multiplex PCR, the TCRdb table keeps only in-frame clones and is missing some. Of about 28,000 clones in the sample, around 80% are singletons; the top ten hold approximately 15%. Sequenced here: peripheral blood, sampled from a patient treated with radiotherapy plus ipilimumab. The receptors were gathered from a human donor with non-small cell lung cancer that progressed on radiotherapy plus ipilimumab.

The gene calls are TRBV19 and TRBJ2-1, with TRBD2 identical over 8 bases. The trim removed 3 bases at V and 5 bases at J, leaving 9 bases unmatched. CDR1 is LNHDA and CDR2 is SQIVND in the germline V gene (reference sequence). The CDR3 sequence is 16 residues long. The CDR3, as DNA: TGTGCCAGTAGTATTACCGGGGCGGGAGGTAACAATGAGCAGTTCTTC. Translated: CASSITGAGGNNEQFF.

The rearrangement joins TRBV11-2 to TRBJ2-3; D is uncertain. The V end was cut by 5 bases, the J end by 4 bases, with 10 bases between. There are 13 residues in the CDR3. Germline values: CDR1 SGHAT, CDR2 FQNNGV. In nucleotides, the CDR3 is TGTGCCAGCAGCGCCTCTAGGCCAGATACGCAGTATTTT. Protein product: CASSASRPDTQYF. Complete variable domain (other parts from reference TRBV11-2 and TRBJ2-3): EAGVAQSPRYKIIEKRQSVAFWCNPISGHATLYWYQQILGQGPKLLIQFQNNGVVDDSQLPKDRFSAERLKGVDSTLKIQPAKLEDSAVYLCASSASRPDTQYFGPGTRLTVL.

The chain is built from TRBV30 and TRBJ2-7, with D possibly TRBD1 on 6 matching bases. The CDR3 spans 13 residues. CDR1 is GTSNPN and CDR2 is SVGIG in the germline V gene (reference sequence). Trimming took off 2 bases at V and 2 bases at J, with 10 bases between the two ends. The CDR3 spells CAWSTGTPYEQYF. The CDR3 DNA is TGTGCCTGGAGTACCGGGACACCCTACGAGCAGTACTTC.

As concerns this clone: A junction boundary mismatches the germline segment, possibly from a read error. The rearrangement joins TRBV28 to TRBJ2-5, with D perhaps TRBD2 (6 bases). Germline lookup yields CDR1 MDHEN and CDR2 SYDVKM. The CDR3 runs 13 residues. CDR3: CASSLPRREIQYF. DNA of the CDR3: TGTGCCAGCAGTTTACCCCGACGGGAGATCCAGTACTTC.

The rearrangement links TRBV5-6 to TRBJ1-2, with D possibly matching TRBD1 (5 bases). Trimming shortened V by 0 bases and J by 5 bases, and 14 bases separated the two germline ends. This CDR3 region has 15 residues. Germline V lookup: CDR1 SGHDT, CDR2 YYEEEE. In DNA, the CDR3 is TGTGCCAGCAGCTTGGGACAGAATGGGGTTTATGGCTACACCTTC. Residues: CASSLGQNGVYGYTF.

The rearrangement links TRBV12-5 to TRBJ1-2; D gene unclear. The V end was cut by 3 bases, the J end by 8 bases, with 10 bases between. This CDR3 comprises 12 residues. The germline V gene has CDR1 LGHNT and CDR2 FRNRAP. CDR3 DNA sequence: TGTGCTAGTGGTTTAGGGATAAGCGGCTACACCTTC. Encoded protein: CASGLGISGYTF.

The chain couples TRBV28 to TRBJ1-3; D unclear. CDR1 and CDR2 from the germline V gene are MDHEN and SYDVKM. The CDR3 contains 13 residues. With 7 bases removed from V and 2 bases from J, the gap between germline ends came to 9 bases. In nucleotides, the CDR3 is TGTGCCAGCATGGTAGCCGCTGGAAACACCATATATTTT. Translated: CASMVAAGNTIYF.

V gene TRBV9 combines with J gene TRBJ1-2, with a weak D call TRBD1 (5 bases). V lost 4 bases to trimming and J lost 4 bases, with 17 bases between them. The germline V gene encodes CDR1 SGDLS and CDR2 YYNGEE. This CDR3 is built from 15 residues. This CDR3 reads CASSRNSGGAYGYTF. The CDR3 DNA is TGTGCCAGCAGCAGGAATTCCGGAGGGGCCTATGGCTACACCTTC.

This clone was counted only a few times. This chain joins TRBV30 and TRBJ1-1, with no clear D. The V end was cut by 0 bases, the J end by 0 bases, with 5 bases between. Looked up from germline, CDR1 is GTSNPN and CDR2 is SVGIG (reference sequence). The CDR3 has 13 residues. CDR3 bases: TGTGCCTGGAGTGTCAACTTGAACACTGAAGCTTTCTTT. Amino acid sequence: CAWSVNLNTEAFF.

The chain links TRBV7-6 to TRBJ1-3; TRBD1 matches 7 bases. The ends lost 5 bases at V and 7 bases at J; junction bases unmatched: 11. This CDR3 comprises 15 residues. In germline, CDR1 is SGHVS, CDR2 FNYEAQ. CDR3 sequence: CASSLQTGSGNTIYF. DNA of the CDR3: TGTGCCAGCAGCCTACAGACAGGGAGTGGGAACACCATATATTTT.

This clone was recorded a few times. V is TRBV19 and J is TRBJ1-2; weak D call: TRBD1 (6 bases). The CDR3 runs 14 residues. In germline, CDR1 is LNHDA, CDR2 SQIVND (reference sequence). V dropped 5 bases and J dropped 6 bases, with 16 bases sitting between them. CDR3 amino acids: CASSSLDRRDGYTF. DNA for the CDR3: TGTGCCAGTAGTTCCCTTGACAGGAGAGATGGCTACACCTTC.

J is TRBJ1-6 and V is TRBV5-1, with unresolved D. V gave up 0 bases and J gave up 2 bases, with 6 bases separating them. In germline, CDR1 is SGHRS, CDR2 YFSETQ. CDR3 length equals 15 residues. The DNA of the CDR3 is TGCGCCAGCAGCTTGGGAACGGCCTATAATTCACCCCTCCACTTT. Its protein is CASSLGTAYNSPLHF.

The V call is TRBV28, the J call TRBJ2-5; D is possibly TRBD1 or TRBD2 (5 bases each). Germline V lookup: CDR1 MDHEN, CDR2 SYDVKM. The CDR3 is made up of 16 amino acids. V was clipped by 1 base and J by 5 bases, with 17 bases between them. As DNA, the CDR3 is TGTGCCAGCAGTTTATACGTCAGGGATAGAGGGGAGACCCAGTACTTC. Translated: CASSLYVRDRGETQYF.

The CDR3 sequence: CASTPSGGGEQYF. The CDR3 coding sequence is TGTGCCAGTACCCCTAGCGGGGGCGGGGAGCAGTACTTC. This chain connects TRBV19 to TRBJ2-7; 10 bases map to TRBD2. This CDR3 is built from 13 residues. J gave up 7 bases and V 7 bases, and 7 bases lay outside the gene matches. In germline, CDR1 is LNHDA, CDR2 SQIVND (reference sequence). The full variable domain, in which reference TRBV19 and TRBJ2-7 provide the parts outside the CDR3, is DGGITQSPKYLFRKEGQNVTLSCEQNLNHDAMYWYRQDPGQGLRLIYYSQIVNDFQKGDIAEGYSVSREKKESFPLTVTSAQKNPTAFYLCASTPSGGGEQYFGPGTRLTVT.

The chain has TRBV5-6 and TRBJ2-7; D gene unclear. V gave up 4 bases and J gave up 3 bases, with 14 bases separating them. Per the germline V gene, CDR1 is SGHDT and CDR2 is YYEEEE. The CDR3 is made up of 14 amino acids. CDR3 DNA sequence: TGTGCCAGCAGCAAGGCGACTTTCCTCTACGAGCAGTACTTC. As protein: CASSKATFLYEQYF.

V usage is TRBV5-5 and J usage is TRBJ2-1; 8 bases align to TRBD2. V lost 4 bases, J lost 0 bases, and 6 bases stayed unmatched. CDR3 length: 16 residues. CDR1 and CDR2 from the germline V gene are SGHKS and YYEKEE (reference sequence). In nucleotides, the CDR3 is TGTGCCAGCAGCGCGCTAGCGGGTAGCTCCTACAATGAGCAGTTCTTC. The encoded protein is CASSALAGSSYNEQFF. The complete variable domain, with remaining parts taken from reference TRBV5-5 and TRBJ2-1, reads DAGVTQSPTHLIKTRGQQVTLRCSPISGHKSVSWYQQVLGQGPQFIFQYYEKEERGRGNFPDRFSARQFPNYSSELNVNALLLGDSALYLCASSALAGSSYNEQFFGPGTRLTVL.

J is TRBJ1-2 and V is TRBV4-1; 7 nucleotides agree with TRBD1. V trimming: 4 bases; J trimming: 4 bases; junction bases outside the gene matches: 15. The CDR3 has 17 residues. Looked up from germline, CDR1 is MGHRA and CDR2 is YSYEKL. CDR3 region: CASSRLRGQQGVYGYTF. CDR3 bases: TGCGCCAGCAGCCGTTTAAGGGGACAGCAGGGAGTCTATGGCTACACCTTC.

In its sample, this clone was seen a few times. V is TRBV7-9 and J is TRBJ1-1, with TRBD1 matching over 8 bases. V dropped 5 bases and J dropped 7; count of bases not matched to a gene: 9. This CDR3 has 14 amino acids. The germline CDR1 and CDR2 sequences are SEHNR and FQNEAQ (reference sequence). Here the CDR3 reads CASSARTGKSEAFF. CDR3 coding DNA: TGTGCCAGCAGCGCCAGGACAGGGAAGAGTGAAGCTTTCTTT.

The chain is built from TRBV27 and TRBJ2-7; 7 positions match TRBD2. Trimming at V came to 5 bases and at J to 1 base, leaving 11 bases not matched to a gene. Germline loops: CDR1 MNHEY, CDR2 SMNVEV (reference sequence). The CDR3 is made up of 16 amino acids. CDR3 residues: CASSRAPGGGSYEQYF. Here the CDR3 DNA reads TGTGCCAGCAGTAGGGCCCCGGGAGGAGGGTCCTACGAGCAGTACTTC.

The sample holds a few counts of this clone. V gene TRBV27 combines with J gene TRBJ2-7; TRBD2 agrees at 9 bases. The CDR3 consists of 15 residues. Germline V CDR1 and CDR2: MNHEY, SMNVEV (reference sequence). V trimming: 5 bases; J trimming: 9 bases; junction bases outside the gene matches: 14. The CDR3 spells CASSVRLAGVMAQYF. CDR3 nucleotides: TGTGCCAGCAGTGTTCGGTTAGCGGGAGTCATGGCGCAGTACTTC.

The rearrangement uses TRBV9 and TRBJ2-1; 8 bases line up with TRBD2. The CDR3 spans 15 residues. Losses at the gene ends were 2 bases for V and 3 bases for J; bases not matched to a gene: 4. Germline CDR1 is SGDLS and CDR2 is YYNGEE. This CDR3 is CASSVSGDGYNEQFF. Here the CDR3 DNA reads TGTGCCAGCAGCGTTAGCGGGGATGGCTACAATGAGCAGTTCTTC.

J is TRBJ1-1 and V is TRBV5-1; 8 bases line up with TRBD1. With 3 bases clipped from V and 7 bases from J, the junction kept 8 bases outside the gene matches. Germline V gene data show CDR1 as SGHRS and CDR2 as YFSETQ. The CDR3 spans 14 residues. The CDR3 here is CASSSGWTGNEAFF. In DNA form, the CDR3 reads TGCGCCAGCAGCTCGGGGTGGACAGGGAATGAAGCTTTCTTT.

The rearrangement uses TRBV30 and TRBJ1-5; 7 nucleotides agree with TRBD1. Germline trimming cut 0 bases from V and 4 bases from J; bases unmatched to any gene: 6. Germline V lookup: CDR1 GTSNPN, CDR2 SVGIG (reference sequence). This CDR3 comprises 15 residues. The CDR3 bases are TGTGCCTGGAGTGTTTTAGGGGGCAGGAATCAGCCCCAGCATTTT. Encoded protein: CAWSVLGGRNQPQHF.